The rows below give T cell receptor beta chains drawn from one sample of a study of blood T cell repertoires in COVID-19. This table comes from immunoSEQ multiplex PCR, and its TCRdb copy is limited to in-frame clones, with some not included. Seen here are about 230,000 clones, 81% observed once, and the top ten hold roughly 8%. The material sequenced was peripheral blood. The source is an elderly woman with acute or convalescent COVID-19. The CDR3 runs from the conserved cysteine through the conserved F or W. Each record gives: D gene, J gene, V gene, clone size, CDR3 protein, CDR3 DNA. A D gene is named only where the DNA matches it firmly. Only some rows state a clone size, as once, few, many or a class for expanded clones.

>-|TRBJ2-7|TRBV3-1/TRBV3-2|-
CASSQSMRLPPGEQYF
TGTGCCAGCAGCCAGAGTATGCGTCTACCCCCGGGGGAGCAGTACTTC
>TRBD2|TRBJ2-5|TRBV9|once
CASSPGTSGGIQETQYF
TGTGCCAGCAGCCCAGGGACTAGCGGGGGCATTCAAGAGACCCAGTACTTC
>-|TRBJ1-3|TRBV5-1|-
CASSIDNAGNTIYF
TGCGCCAGCAGCATCGACAACGCTGGAAACACCATATATTTT
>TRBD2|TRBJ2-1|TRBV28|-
CASSLSGSGGEQFF
TGTGCCAGCAGTTTAAGCGGGAGTGGTGGTGAGCAGTTCTTC
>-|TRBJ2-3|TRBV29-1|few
CSVEERGHSDTQYF
TGCAGCGTTGAAGAACGAGGGCATTCAGATACGCAGTATTTT
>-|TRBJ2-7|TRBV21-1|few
CASSSGQGYEQYF
TGTGCCAGCAGTTCGGGACAGGGCTACGAGCAGTACTTC
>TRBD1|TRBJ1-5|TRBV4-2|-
CASSQGQGGSNQPQHF
TGTGCCAGCAGCCAAGGACAGGGCGGTAGCAATCAGCCCCAGCATTTT
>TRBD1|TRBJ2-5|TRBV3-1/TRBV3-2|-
CASSQGTGGRRETQYF
TGTGCCAGCAGCCAGGGGACAGGGGGCAGGAGGGAGACCCAGTACTTC
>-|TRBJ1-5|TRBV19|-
CASSARNQPQHF
TGTGCCAGTAGTGCGAGAAATCAGCCCCAGCATTTT
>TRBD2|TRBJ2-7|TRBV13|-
CASSFGRGGSYEQYF
TGTGCCAGCAGCTTCGGGCGGGGGGGGTCCTACGAGCAGTACTTC
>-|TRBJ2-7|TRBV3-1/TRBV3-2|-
CASSPSFGNYEQYF
TGTGCCAGCAGCCCCTCTTTCGGGAACTACGAGCAGTACTTC
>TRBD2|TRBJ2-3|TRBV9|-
CASSVGLAGIDTQYF
TGTGCCAGCAGCGTCGGACTAGCGGGAATAGATACGCAGTATTTT
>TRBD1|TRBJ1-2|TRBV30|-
CAWGDRVDGYTF
TGTGCCTGGGGCGACAGGGTGGATGGCTACACCTTC
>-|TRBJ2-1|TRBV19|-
CASSSPQGYSYNEQFF
TGTGCCAGTAGTTCCCCACAGGGATACTCCTACAATGAGCAGTTCTTC
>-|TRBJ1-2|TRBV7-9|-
CASSVNRDYGYTF
TGTGCCAGCAGCGTGAACAGGGACTATGGCTACACCTTC
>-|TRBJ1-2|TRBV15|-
CATSRDGQGNYGYTF
TGTGCCACCAGCAGAGACGGTCAGGGGAACTATGGCTACACCTTC
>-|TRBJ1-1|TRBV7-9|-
CASSLEVREAFF
TGTGCCAGCAGCTTAGAGGTCAGGGAAGCTTTCTTT
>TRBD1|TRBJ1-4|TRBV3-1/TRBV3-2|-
CASSQGMPGQRPSLMFF
TGTGCCAGCAGCCAAGGGATGCCGGGACAGAGGCCCTCATTGATGTTTTTT
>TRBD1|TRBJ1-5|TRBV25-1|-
CASSGKTGSQPQHF
TGTGCCAGCAGTGGAAAGACAGGGTCCCAGCCCCAGCATTTT
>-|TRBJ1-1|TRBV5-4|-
CASSPAGSILNTEAFF
TGTGCCAGCAGCCCGGCGGGATCCATATTGAACACTGAAGCTTTCTTT
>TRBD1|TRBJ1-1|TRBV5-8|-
CASSLGTGNTEAFF
TGTGCCAGCAGCTTGGGGACAGGGAACACTGAAGCTTTCTTT
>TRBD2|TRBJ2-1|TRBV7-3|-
CASTLGASGSNEQFF
TGTGCCAGCACTTTAGGGGCTAGCGGGAGCAATGAGCAGTTCTTC
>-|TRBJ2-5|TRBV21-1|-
CASTRYPPDQETQYF
TGTGCCAGCACCAGGTATCCGCCCGACCAAGAGACCCAGTACTTC
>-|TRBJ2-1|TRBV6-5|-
CASSYLGARHNEQFF
TGTGCCAGCAGTTACTTGGGGGCGCGACACAATGAGCAGTTCTTC
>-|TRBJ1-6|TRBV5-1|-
CASSVDGSSYNSPLHF
TGCGCCAGCAGCGTCGACGGGAGCTCCTATAATTCACCCCTCCACTTT
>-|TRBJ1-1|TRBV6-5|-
CASSYSIFNTEAFF
TGTGCCAGCAGTTACTCCATTTTCAACACTGAAGCTTTCTTT
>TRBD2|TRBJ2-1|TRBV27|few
CASSLGLASRSEQFF
TGTGCCAGCAGTTTAGGACTAGCGAGCAGGAGTGAGCAGTTCTTC
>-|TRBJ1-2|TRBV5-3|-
CARSRTNEGGIWDYGYTF
TGTGCCAGAAGCCGCACAAATGAGGGAGGTATCTGGGACTATGGCTACACCTTC
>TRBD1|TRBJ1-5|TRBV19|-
CASRAGGRQPQHF
TGTGCCAGTAGGGCAGGGGGAAGACAGCCCCAGCATTTT
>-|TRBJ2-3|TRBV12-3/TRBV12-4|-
CASSFSLDTQYF
TGTGCCAGCAGTTTTTCCCTAGATACGCAGTATTTT
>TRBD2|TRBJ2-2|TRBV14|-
CASSWMTSGTGELFF
TGTGCCAGCAGCTGGATGACTAGCGGAACCGGGGAGCTGTTTTTT
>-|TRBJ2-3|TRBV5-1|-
CASSGKTGDTQYF
TGCGCCAGCAGCGGAAAAACGGGGGATACGCAGTATTTT
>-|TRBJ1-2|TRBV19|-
CASKTTENYGYTF
TGTGCCAGTAAGACTACAGAAAACTATGGCTACACCTTC
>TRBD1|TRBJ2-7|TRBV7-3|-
CASSLLLRTGVRQYF
TGTGCCAGCAGCTTATTACTCAGGACAGGTGTGCGGCAGTACTTC
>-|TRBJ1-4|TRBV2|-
CASRRSTGKLFF
TGTGCCAGCAGGCGCTCAACAGGGAAACTGTTTTTT
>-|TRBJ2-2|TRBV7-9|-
CATRRTPNTGELFF
TGTGCCACCCGGAGGACGCCGAACACCGGGGAGCTGTTTTTT
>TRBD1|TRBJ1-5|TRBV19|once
CASRTTGDSNQPQHF
TGTGCCAGTAGAACAACAGGGGATAGCAATCAGCCCCAGCATTTT
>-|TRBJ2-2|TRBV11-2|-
CASSPQMSGELFF
TGTGCCAGCAGCCCACAGATGAGCGGGGAGCTGTTTTTT
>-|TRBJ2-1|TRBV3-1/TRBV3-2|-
CASSQKQGNEQFF
TGTGCCAGCAGCCAAAAACAGGGCAATGAGCAGTTCTTC
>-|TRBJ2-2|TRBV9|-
CASSRHDRYYTGELFF
TGTGCCAGCAGCCGTCATGACAGGTATTACACCGGGGAGCTGTTTTTT
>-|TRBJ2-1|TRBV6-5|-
CASRRSGEGYNEQFF
TGTGCCAGCAGACGGTCGGGTGAGGGATACAATGAGCAGTTCTTC
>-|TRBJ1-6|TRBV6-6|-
CASSPRPETANNSPLHF
TGTGCCAGCAGTCCACGACCAGAGACAGCAAATAATTCACCCCTCCACTTT
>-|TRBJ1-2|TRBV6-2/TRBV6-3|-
CASSLQGYGYTF
TGTGCCAGCAGCTTACAGGGCTATGGCTACACCTTC
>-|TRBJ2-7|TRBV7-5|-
CVRSPEQYF
TGTGTCAGAAGCCCGGAGCAGTACTTC
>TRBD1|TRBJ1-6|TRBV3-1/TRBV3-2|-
CASSLGLGQGDSPLHF
TGTGCCAGCAGCCTAGGATTGGGACAGGGTGATTCACCCCTCCACTTT
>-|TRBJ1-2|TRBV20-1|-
CSALEDGYTF
TGCAGTGCTCTAGAGGATGGCTACACCTTC